This is a list of T cell receptor beta chains from one sample in a study of neoadjuvant anti-PD-1 for oral cavity cancer. Sequencing was performed with immunoSEQ multiplex PCR; in TCRdb, only in-frame clones are kept and a portion is missing. The table has some 12,000 clones, roughly 60% seen once. This sample comprised tumor tissue, obtained before nivolumab (anti-PD-1) treatment. The receptor source for this set is a person aged 40 to 85 with oral cavity squamous cell carcinoma. The donor label of this sample is uncertain. Each CDR3 is given with its conserved first and last residue. The D gene is left open where the match is weak. Part of the rows lack a size; the others show once, few, many or a class for expanded clones.

clone_size d_call j_call v_call cdr3_nt cdr3_aa
. . TRBJ2-5 TRBV21-1 TGTGCCAGCAGCAAAGACAGGGTGGGCGAGACCCAGTACTTC CASSKDRVGETQYF
. TRBD1 TRBJ1-2 TRBV11-2 TGTGCCAGCAGCACTGACAGGGCCCGCGGCTACACCTTC CASSTDRARGYTF
. . TRBJ1-2 TRBV6-5 TGTGCCAGCAGTTCAGGGATTTTCTATGGCTACACCTTC CASSSGIFYGYTF
few . TRBJ2-3 TRBV27 TGTGCCAGCAGAAACAGGGCCAGCACAGATACGCAGTATTTT CASRNRASTDTQYF
. . TRBJ1-1 TRBV6-6 TGTGCCAGCAGGGACCCGGGGAAAGCTTTCTTT CASRDPGKAFF
. . TRBJ2-3 TRBV9 TGTGCCAGCAGCCCCGGGCGGGGCACAGATACGCAGTATTTT CASSPGRGTDTQYF
. . TRBJ2-3 TRBV7-3 TGTGCCAGTTCAGGGTTCGGGACAGATACGCAGTATTTT CASSGFGTDTQYF
few . TRBJ1-5 TRBV19 TGTGCCACGTCATTTGGGGATAGCAATCAGCCCCAGCATTTT CATSFGDSNQPQHF
. . TRBJ1-4 TRBV28 TGTGCCAGCAGTTTAGGGGTCGCGACTAATGAAAAACTGTTTTTT CASSLGVATNEKLFF
few TRBD2 TRBJ2-6 TRBV7-8 TGTGCCAGCAGCCGCGGGACTAGCGGGAGGACAGGGGCCAACGTCCTGACTTTC CASSRGTSGRTGANVLTF
. TRBD2 TRBJ2-5 TRBV18 TGTGCCAGCTCATCACTCCCCTCTAGCGGGGCTCCGGGAGAGACCCAGTACTTC CASSSLPSSGAPGETQYF
. . TRBJ2-7 TRBV27 TGTGCCAGCAGTTTATCCGGGGGAGTCTACGAGCAGTACTTC CASSLSGGVYEQYF
. TRBD1 TRBJ1-6 TRBV6-1 TGTGCCAGCAGTGAAGCGAGGGGGCGGTGGAATTCACCCCTCCACTTT CASSEARGRWNSPLHF
. . TRBJ2-1 TRBV27 TGTGCCAGCACCACCGGACGCGGCTCCTACAATGAGCAGTTCTTC CASTTGRGSYNEQFF
once . TRBJ2-3 TRBV7-2 TGTGCCAGCAGAAGTGGGGGGTTGAGCACAGATACGCAGTATTTT CASRSGGLSTDTQYF
. . TRBJ2-7 TRBV6-1 TGTGCCGGAGCTCCCGGGGCGGCCTACGAGCAGTACTTC CAGAPGAAYEQYF
. TRBD2 TRBJ2-5 TRBV7-2 TGTGCCAGCAGCTTAATTCCGGCGGTAGCGGGGGGTGACCAAGAGACCCAGTACTTC CASSLIPAVAGGDQETQYF
. . TRBJ2-3 TRBV25-1 TGTGCCAGCAGTGACACAGTAGGGGATACGCAGTATTTT CASSDTVGDTQYF
few TRBD1 TRBJ1-6 TRBV2 TGTGCCAGCAGTGTAGGGACAGGGGATTCTCCACCCCTCCACTTT CASSVGTGDSPPLHF
. . TRBJ2-5 TRBV6-5 TGTGCCAGCAGTTACTCTGGAGTGGTAGAGACCCAGTACTTC CASSYSGVVETQYF
. . TRBJ2-7 TRBV12-5 TGTGCTAGTGGTTTGGGGACGGCGATCTCCTACGAGCAGTACTTC CASGLGTAISYEQYF
. . TRBJ2-1 TRBV6-5 TGTGCCAGCAGTCCGGACGGGGTTTACAATGAGCAGTTCTTC CASSPDGVYNEQFF
few TRBD1 TRBJ1-2 TRBV27 TGTGCCAGCAGTATAACCACTGCAGGGGGCCAGTATGGCTACACCTTC CASSITTAGGQYGYTF
. TRBD1 TRBJ2-1 TRBV6-5 TGTGCCAGCAGTTTTTCGGACAGGGGAAGGAATGAGCAGTTCTTC CASSFSDRGRNEQFF
. TRBD1 TRBJ2-5 TRBV19 TGTGCCAGTAGTACCCAGGGGGCTACGGTGTTGATGGACCAGTACTTC CASSTQGATVLMDQYF
few . TRBJ2-1 TRBV5-1 TGCGCCAGCAGCTCCCGGACAGTACCGAGCTCCTACAATGAGCAGTTCTTC CASSSRTVPSSYNEQFF
few . TRBJ2-3 TRBV9 TGTGCCAGCAGCGTAGATAGCGGAAGACTCACAGATACGCAGTATTTT CASSVDSGRLTDTQYF
. . TRBJ1-1 TRBV2 TGTGCCAGCGCGGGGGCTTTCTTT CASAGAFF
few . TRBJ2-3 TRBV5-1 TGCGCCAGCAGCTTTAACAGGGCAGATACGCAGTATTTT CASSFNRADTQYF
. . TRBJ1-5 TRBV7-9 TGTGCCAGCAGCTTGACCGGGGCGCAGCCCCAGCATTTT CASSLTGAQPQHF
once . TRBJ2-2 TRBV5-1 TGCGCCAGCAGCCGGACTCTAAACACCGGGGAGCTGTTTTTT CASSRTLNTGELFF
. . TRBJ1-1 TRBV5-1 TGCGCCAGCAGCTTGGTTGCCGGGGACACTGAAGCTTTCTTT CASSLVAGDTEAFF
once . TRBJ1-1 TRBV18 TGTGCCAGCTCCCCCGGGACGGCAAACACTGAAGCTTTCTTT CASSPGTANTEAFF
. . TRBJ1-3 TRBV6-6 TGTGCCAGCAGCCCCGAAGCCCCTGCCCGAAACACCATATATTTT CASSPEAPARNTIYF
. . TRBJ1-4 TRBV2 TGTGCCAGCAGTGTCGGGTCGCTCGCCGAAAAACTGTTTTTT CASSVGSLAEKLFF
. TRBD1 TRBJ1-3 TRBV10-2 TGCGCCAGCAGTGGACAGGGGACAGGCTCTGGAAACACCATATATTTT CASSGQGTGSGNTIYF
. TRBD1 TRBJ1-1 TRBV11-2 TGTGCCAGCAGCTATGGACAGGGTTTCATGAACACTGAAGCTTTCTTT CASSYGQGFMNTEAFF
. TRBD2 TRBJ2-2 TRBV7-6 TGTGCCAGCAGCATCCTAGCGGGAGGCCCGCCGGGTGGCGGGGAGCTGTTTTTT CASSILAGGPPGGGELFF
. TRBD1 TRBJ2-5 TRBV5-1 TGCGCCAGCAGCTCCCAGGCGACAGGGGTCCAAGAGACCCAGTACTTC CASSSQATGVQETQYF
. . TRBJ1-4 TRBV5-6 TGTGCCAGCAGCTTGGTACAGGGCCGAAATGAAAAACTGTTTTTT CASSLVQGRNEKLFF
. . TRBJ2-3 TRBV7-8 TGTGCCAGCAGCTTGGGCCTTAACACAGATACGCAGTATTTT CASSLGLNTDTQYF
. . TRBJ2-3 TRBV19 TGTGCCAGTAGTATTACGGGGGCCTACACAGATACGCAGTATTTT CASSITGAYTDTQYF
medium-sized . TRBJ2-3 TRBV7-9 TGTGCCAGCAGCTTCCGGGACCAGTCCACAGATACGCAGTATTTT CASSFRDQSTDTQYF
. TRBD1 TRBJ2-7 TRBV29-1 TGCAGCGTTGCCAGACAGGGGAGAAGCTACGAGCAGTACTTC CSVARQGRSYEQYF
. TRBD2 TRBJ2-3 TRBV7-9 TGTGCCAGCAGAGAGGCGGGGGGTAAAGATACGCAGTATTTT CASREAGGKDTQYF
. TRBD1 TRBJ2-2 TRBV19 TGTGCCAGTAGCGGAACAAGGACAGGGAAATCCGGGGAGCTGTTTTTT CASSGTRTGKSGELFF
once TRBD2 TRBJ2-7 TRBV5-4 TGTGCCACCCAACTAGCGGGAGCCTACGAGCAGTACTTC CATQLAGAYEQYF
once TRBD1 TRBJ1-5 TRBV6-1 TGTGCCAGTATCGGACAGGGGAATCAGCCCCAGCATTTT CASIGQGNQPQHF